Below, 28 T cell receptor beta chains from the same sample are listed, as sequenced in a study of T-cell memory formation after mild COVID-19. TCRdb fed the 5' RACE reads into MiXCR, producing one record per CDR3 protein. The repertoire holds approximately 350,000 distinct CDR3 sequences, with around 27% as singletons. The sample consisted of PBMCs or a T cell subset sorted from them (not recorded which). The receptor set was obtained from an adult woman who had mild COVID-19 (a few samples of this study predate the infection). Cell type and time point are not known.

A few counts support this clonotype. CDR3 nucleotides: TGTGCCAGCAGCCCCACAGGGGGCCTGCACACTGAAGCTTTCTTT. This encodes CASSPTGGLHTEAFF. The rearrangement uses TRBV7-3 and TRBJ1-1, with TRBD1 matching 9 bases. Germline assignment: CDR1 SGHTA and CDR2 FQGTGA. This CDR3 is 15 amino acids long. V lost 5 bases, J lost 3 bases, and 7 bases stayed unmatched.

The chain recombines TRBV6-2 or TRBV6-3 with TRBJ2-5; maybe TRBD2 (6 bases). The CDR3 covers 16 residues. CDR1 is MNHEY and CDR2 is SVGEGT in the germline V gene. The V and J ends lost 5 bases and 2 bases respectively, with 18 bases between them. CDR3 loop: CASSPPTSRPQETQYF. CDR3 nucleotide sequence: TGTGCCAGCAGTCCTCCAACTAGCCGCCCACAAGAGACCCAGTACTTC.

This clonotype turned up a few times. This chain connects TRBV7-9 to TRBJ1-4; D remains ambiguous. This CDR3 spans 13 amino acids. V lost 2 bases and J 7 bases, leaving 8 bases between the germline ends. Per germline, CDR1 SEHNR and CDR2 FQNEAQ (reference sequence). CDR3 DNA sequence: TGTGCCAGCAGCTTACTGGGCCCTGAAAAACTGTTTTTT. This sequence encodes CASSLLGPEKLFF.

A few counts support this clonotype. The J gene is TRBJ2-1, the V gene TRBV2, with a weak D call TRBD2 (6 bases). The length of the CDR3 is 16 residues. CDR1 is SNHLY, CDR2 FYNNEI, per germline. V lost 1 base, J lost 7 bases, and 17 bases lay in between. In DNA, the CDR3 is TGTGCCAGCAGTGAAGGGGTAGCCGGGAGAAGAAATGAGCAGTTCTTC. Encoded protein: CASSEGVAGRRNEQFF.

The CDR3 sequence: CSVGGHTGELFF. As DNA, the CDR3 is TGCAGCGTTGGGGGGCACACCGGGGAGCTGTTTTTT. This rearrangement joins TRBV29-1 to TRBJ2-2, with a weak D call TRBD1 (6 bases). This CDR3 has 12 residues. CDR1 is SQVTM and CDR2 is ANQGSEA in the germline V gene. V dropped 4 bases and J dropped 3 bases, with 6 bases sitting between them.

This clonotype has just one count. The CDR3 loop reads CASSLDRGPAELFF. For the CDR3, the DNA is TGTGCCAGCAGCTTAGATAGGGGACCAGCGGAGCTGTTTTTT. This chain connects TRBV11-3 to TRBJ2-2; D is perhaps TRBD1 or TRBD2 (5 bases each). The CDR3 extends over 14 amino acids. Germline CDR1 reads SGHNT; CDR2 reads YENEEA. Trimming cost V 0 bases and J 10 bases, with 12 bases left between them.

This clonotype was found a few times. The chain recombines TRBV5-5 with TRBJ2-1; perhaps TRBD2 as D (5 bases). This CDR3 is built from 16 residues. V was cut by 4 bases and J by 4 bases, with 18 bases left in between. Germline V lookup: CDR1 SGHKS, CDR2 YYEKEE (reference sequence). The chain's CDR3 is CASSPDLSLRYNEQFF. CDR3 coding DNA: TGTGCCAGCAGCCCGGACTTAAGCCTGCGATACAATGAGCAGTTCTTC.

This chain joins TRBV3-1 and TRBJ1-1; possibly TRBD1 for D (6 bases). The CDR3 extends over 14 amino acids. Trimming removed 1 base at V and 11 bases at J, with 17 bases between. Germline CDR1 LGHDT, CDR2 YNNKEL (reference sequence). The CDR3 loop is CASSQGGHTREAFF. In nucleotides, the CDR3 is TGTGCCAGCAGCCAAGGGGGACACACCCGGGAGGCTTTCTTT.

This clonotype was counted a single time. The V and J genes are TRBV20-1 and TRBJ2-7; D is possibly TRBD1 (6 bases). The germline CDR1 and CDR2 sequences are DFQATT and SNEGSKA (reference sequence). Trimming took off 4 bases at V and 0 bases at J, with 13 bases between the two ends. The CDR3 extends over 14 amino acids. The CDR3 protein is CSAISQGSSYEQYF. CDR3 nucleotides: TGCAGTGCTATTTCGCAGGGGAGCTCCTACGAGCAGTACTTC.

This sequence joins TRBV4-1 and TRBJ1-1; D not resolved. Germline V CDR1 and CDR2: MGHRA, YSYEKL. The CDR3 is 14 amino acids. V gave up 0 bases and J gave up 6 bases, with 11 bases separating them. CDR3 bases: TGCGCCAGCAGCCAAGAGTCTAATTTCGCTGAAGCTTTCTTT. It is translated as CASSQESNFAEAFF.

The sample holds a few counts of this clonotype. The rearrangement links TRBV19 to TRBJ1-5; 7 bases match TRBD1. J gave up 9 bases and V 3 bases, and 5 bases lay outside the gene matches. Germline assignment: CDR1 LNHDA and CDR2 SQIVND (reference sequence). The CDR3 is 13 residues long. CDR3 sequence reads: CASSMGQSTPQHF. The CDR3 bases are TGTGCCAGTAGTATGGGACAGAGCACGCCCCAGCATTTT.

In this sample, this clonotype turned up a few times. J is TRBJ2-4 and V is TRBV20-1; 7 nucleotides align to TRBD2. V gave up 5 bases and J gave up 5 bases; unmatched junction bases: 12. This CDR3 is 15 amino acids long. CDR1 and CDR2 (germline): DFQATT, SNEGSKA (reference sequence). The CDR3 nucleotides read TGCAGTGCTCCAAAGGCTACGGCGGGGGAAAACATTCAGTACTTC. Its protein is CSAPKATAGENIQYF.

This clonotype occurred many times. This chain uses TRBV5-1 with TRBJ2-7; the D gene could be TRBD1 or TRBD2 (7 bases each). Per germline, CDR1 SGHRS and CDR2 YFSETQ. V lost 4 bases and J 1 base, leaving 12 bases between the germline ends. CDR3 length: 14 amino acids. CDR3 amino acids: CASSDQGGSYEQYF. DNA of the CDR3: TGCGCCAGCAGCGATCAGGGGGGGTCCTACGAGCAGTACTTC.

This clonotype appeared a few times. This sequence joins TRBV29-1 and TRBJ2-7; D call uncertain. Trimming took 4 bases from V and 3 from J, leaving 13 bases between them. The CDR3 loop spans 13 amino acids. Per the germline V gene, CDR1 is SQVTM and CDR2 is ANQGSEA. DNA of the CDR3: TGCAGCGTTGCGTTAAATGCACTCTACGAGCAGTACTTC. It specifies CSVALNALYEQYF.

The chain is built from TRBV7-9 and TRBJ2-7; 7 positions agree with TRBD1. Trimming took 5 bases from V and 0 from J; bases not matched to a gene: 7. The germline CDR1 and CDR2 sequences are SEHNR and FQNEAQ (reference sequence). The length of the CDR3 is 15 residues. CDR3 region: CASSDGQEASYEQYF. CDR3 in DNA: TGTGCCAGCAGCGACGGACAGGAAGCCTCCTACGAGCAGTACTTC.

This clonotype has only a few counts. The V call is TRBV7-8, the J call TRBJ2-7, with 9 bases fitting TRBD1. Trimming at V came to 5 bases and at J to 2 bases, leaving 13 bases not matched to a gene. Germline CDR1 reads SGHVS; CDR2 reads FQNEAQ. This CDR3 has 17 amino acids. The CDR3 DNA is TGTGCCAGCAGCCCGCCTTACAGGGGGCCCCTGGCCTACGAGCAGTACTTC. Protein sequence: CASSPPYRGPLAYEQYF. Variable domain in full (rest from reference TRBV7-8 and TRBJ2-7): GAGVSQSPRYKVAKRGQDVALRCDPISGHVSLFWYQQALGQGPEFLTYFQNEAQLDKSGLPSDRFFAERPEGSVSTLKIQRTQQEDSAVYLCASSPPYRGPLAYEQYFGPGTRLTVT.

About this clonotype: One end of the junction fails to match germline, which may point to a read error. The chain couples TRBV7-2 to TRBJ2-3; D is ambiguous. CDR3 size: 8 residues. Germline assignment: CDR1 SGHTA and CDR2 FQGNSA. The CDR3 nucleotides read TGCGGTCCAGATACGCAGTATTTT. Residues: CGPDTQYF.

In its sample, this clonotype was seen a few times. The chain uses TRBV9 and TRBJ1-3; D not certain. The V and J ends lost 0 bases and 7 bases respectively, with 8 bases between them. Germline-derived CDR1 and CDR2 are SGDLS and YYNGEE. The CDR3 has 13 residues. The CDR3 DNA follows: TGTGCCAGCAGCGTAGATATGGAGAACACCATATATTTT. This encodes CASSVDMENTIYF.

The chain employs TRBV7-9 and TRBJ2-3; 9 positions agree with TRBD1. CDR3 length: 15 residues. V shed 5 bases, J shed 3 bases, and the junction held 6 bases outside the gene matches. Germline-derived CDR1 and CDR2 are SEHNR and FQNEAQ (reference sequence). The CDR3 loop reads CASSRQGGQTDTQYF. The CDR3 region has the DNA TGTGCCAGCAGCCGACAGGGGGGGCAAACAGATACGCAGTATTTT. Full variable domain (missing parts from reference TRBV7-9 and TRBJ2-3): DTGVSQNPRHKITKRGQNVTFRCDPISEHNRLYWYRQTLGQGPEFLTYFQNEAQLEKSRLLSDRFSAERPKGSFSTLEIQRTEQGDSAMYLCASSRQGGQTDTQYFGPGTRLTVL.

This clonotype was counted many times. The genes are TRBV29-1 and TRBJ2-3, with TRBD2 matching 8 bases. The CDR3 is 15 amino acids. The germline V gene has CDR1 SQVTM and CDR2 ANQGSEA. Trimming removed 4 bases from V and 0 bases from J; junction bases left unmatched: 6. The CDR3 reads CSVAYSGRSTDTQYF. The DNA of the CDR3 is TGCAGCGTTGCCTACAGCGGGAGAAGCACAGATACGCAGTATTTT.

This clonotype has just a few counts. V is TRBV6-2 or TRBV6-3 and J is TRBJ2-1; 11 bases are a match to TRBD2. Germline assignment: CDR1 MNHEY and CDR2 SVGEGT. The CDR3 loop spans 15 amino acids. V was clipped by 2 bases and J by 6 bases; unmatched bases: 3. The CDR3 region has the DNA TGTGCCAGCAGTTACCTGCTAGCGGGAGGCAATGAGCAGTTCTTC. This encodes CASSYLLAGGNEQFF.

V and J are TRBV7-9 and TRBJ1-3; no clear D. V lost 6 bases, J lost 0 bases, and 9 bases lay in between. The CDR3 runs 14 residues. Germline V CDR1 and CDR2: SEHNR, FQNEAQ (reference sequence). This CDR3 reads CASRSSSSGNTIYF. The DNA of the CDR3 is TGTGCCAGCAGGTCTTCGAGCTCTGGAAACACCATATATTTT. Filled out from reference TRBV7-9 and TRBJ1-3, the complete variable domain reads DTGVSQNPRHKITKRGQNVTFRCDPISEHNRLYWYRQTLGQGPEFLTYFQNEAQLEKSRLLSDRFSAERPKGSFSTLEIQRTEQGDSAMYLCASRSSSSGNTIYFGEGSWLTVV.

The CDR3 spells CASSPPGKVSGYTF. The CDR3 region has the DNA TGTGCCAGCTCACCACCGGGTAAGGTCAGCGGCTACACCTTC. This chain connects TRBV18 to TRBJ1-2; the D is unclear. CDR3 length: 14 amino acids. V dropped 0 bases and J dropped 8 bases, with 13 bases sitting between them. Germline assignment: CDR1 KGHSH and CDR2 LQKENI.

This clonotype was detected only a few times. The V and J genes are TRBV29-1 and TRBJ1-1; D ambiguous. The CDR3 consists of 13 residues. V was trimmed by 2 bases and J by 0 bases, leaving 7 bases between them. CDR1 is SQVTM and CDR2 is ANQGSEA in the germline V gene. The DNA of the CDR3 is TGCAGCGTTGAAAGAGCCCTGAACACTGAAGCTTTCTTT. Translated: CSVERALNTEAFF. Looking up the rest from reference TRBV29-1 and TRBJ1-1 gives the full variable domain: SAVISQKPSRDICQRGTSLTIQCQVDSQVTMMFWYRQQPGQSLTLIATANQGSEATYESGFVIDKFPISRPNLTFSTLTVSNMSPEDSSIYLCSVERALNTEAFFGQGTRLTVV.

This clonotype came up a few times. The CDR3 region is CASSQDRWGAGELFF. The CDR3 nucleotides are TGCGCCAGCAGCCAAGATCGCTGGGGGGCGGGGGAGCTGTTTTTT. V usage is TRBV4-3 and J usage is TRBJ2-2; D tentatively reads TRBD1 or TRBD2 (6 bases each). CDR3 length: 15 residues. V lost 0 bases and J 8 bases, leaving 13 bases between the germline ends. Per the germline V gene, CDR1 is LGHNA and CDR2 is YSLEER.

This clonotype has more than one count but fewer than ten. J is TRBJ1-2 and V is TRBV20-1; D call uncertain. The CDR3 loop spans 12 amino acids. Germline V gene data show CDR1 as DFQATT and CDR2 as SNEGSKA (reference sequence). Trimming took 3 bases from V and 8 from J, leaving 13 bases between them. The CDR3 DNA reads TGCAGTGCTAGTCGGGCCCCAGAGGGCTACACCTTC. It specifies CSASRAPEGYTF.

This clonotype was found a few times. The chain couples TRBV14 to TRBJ2-1; maybe TRBD2 (6 bases). CDR1 and CDR2 (germline): SGHDN, FVKESK. V lost 0 bases and J 4 bases, leaving 16 bases between the germline ends. This CDR3 region has 17 residues. CDR3 bases: TGTGCCAGCAGCCAAGAAGGTGGAGGGCCCGGGTACAATGAGCAGTTCTTC. This encodes CASSQEGGGPGYNEQFF.

This clonotype was seen a handful of times. This chain uses TRBV5-1 with TRBJ2-7; 10 bases match TRBD1. Trimming cost V 4 bases and J 4 bases; bases outside gene matches: 5. CDR3 length equals 14 residues. Germline V lookup: CDR1 SGHRS, CDR2 YFSETQ. This chain's CDR3 is CASSNRDRGYEQYF. In DNA form, the CDR3 reads TGCGCCAGCAGCAACCGGGACAGGGGTTACGAGCAGTACTTC.